The clone carrying this T cell receptor beta chain appeared once. Original processing methods: Nucleated cell number was recorded as an estimate derived from reference gene primer amplification. Sequencing was performed with immunoSEQ multiplex PCR; in TCRdb, only in-frame clones are kept and a portion is missing. V, J and clone size are taken as reported in that table, and D and trimming were inferred from the DNA itself. This table has 200,000 or so clones, roughly 85% appearing once. CDR1 and CDR2 from the germline V gene are MNHEY and SVGAGI. The CDR3 has 14 amino acids. Trimming cost V 7 bases and J 1 base; bases outside gene matches: 6. This sample is part of a study of blood T cell repertoires in COVID-19. Across the study: The United States, Italy and Spain were the sources of the acute and convalescent COVID-19 samples. T cells, B-cell-depleted T cells, or PBMCs provided the cDNA or gDNA that served as material.

Participants were aged about 18 to 90 years, lived in around 25 US areas, and enrolled virtually. The specimen sequenced was PBMCs or T cells enriched from blood (not recorded which). The rearrangement uses TRBV6-5 and TRBJ1-1; 7 bases match TRBD1. The source of this sequence is a woman in her thirties or forties with acute COVID-19. CDR3 region: CASIRDSSNTEAFF. The CDR3 DNA reads TGTGCCAGCATTAGGGACAGCTCGAACACTGAAGCTTTCTTT.